Below, one TCR beta chain is given with its context. This sample is drawn from a study of human T cells and chemical hapten exposure. The germline V and J ends were trimmed by 3 bases and 5 bases, with 7 bases remaining between them. CDR1 is SQVTM, CDR2 ANQGSEA, per germline. This CDR3 has 11 amino acids. Each CDR3 protein is one row after TCRdb ran MiXCR on the RACE reads. The data show about 39,000 distinct CDR3 sequences, around 12% seen once. The sample's time point: pre-sensitization, week 0. Described treatment: therapeutic diphenylcyclopropenone sensitization with weekly scalp DPC. The source of this sequence is a young woman with alopecia areata. Some clones in this sample may be carry-over from other donors' samples. Sequencing was performed on whole blood, taken in connection with sensitization to the hapten diphenylcyclopropenone (DPC). The genes are TRBV29-1 and TRBJ1-1, with unresolved D. CDR3 DNA: TGCAGCGTTGATCCAATGACTGAAGCTTTCTTT. Encoded protein: CSVDPMTEAFF.